The 22 T cell receptor beta chains given below trace back to one sample, sequenced in a study of T cell responses to AZD1222 COVID-19 vaccine. Sequencing used immunoSEQ multiplex PCR; TCRdb keeps in-frame clones, though not all of them. The data show some 140,000 clones, around 90% seen once. The source material was peripheral blood, sampled 28 days after the second AZD1222 dose. The receptor source for this set is an adult who received the AZD1222 COVID-19 vaccine.

The V call is TRBV7-9, the J call TRBJ2-2; a weak D match, TRBD1 (6 bases). V was pared by 5 bases and J by 1 base, with 14 bases between. The germline CDR1 and CDR2 sequences are SEHNR and FQNEAQ (reference sequence). The CDR3 extends over 16 amino acids. The CDR3 is CASSPPGHRNTGELFF. In nucleotides, the CDR3 is TGTGCCAGCAGCCCGCCGGGACATAGGAACACCGGGGAGCTGTTTTTT. The full variable domain, with the rest looked up from reference TRBV7-9 and TRBJ2-2, is DTGVSQNPRHKITKRGQNVTFRCDPISEHNRLYWYRQTLGQGPEFLTYFQNEAQLEKSRLLSDRFSAERPKGSFSTLEIQRTEQGDSAMYLCASSPPGHRNTGELFFGEGSRLTVL.

The gene calls are TRBV12-5 and TRBJ2-5; D may match TRBD1 or TRBD2 (7 bases each). The CDR3 runs 13 residues. Trimming stripped 2 bases from V and 6 bases from J, with 10 bases between. The germline CDR1 and CDR2 sequences are LGHNT and FRNRAP. The CDR3 region has the DNA TGTGCTAGTGGTTTGCAGGGGGGGAAGACCCAGTACTTC. It yields the protein CASGLQGGKTQYF.

The sample holds one count of this clone. The genes are TRBV30 and TRBJ1-4, with a possible D match to TRBD1 (6 bases). CDR1 is GTSNPN, CDR2 SVGIG, per germline (reference sequence). CDR3 length: 13 amino acids. V shed 5 bases and J shed 7 bases, with 14 bases lying between them. CDR3 bases: TGTGCCTGGGGGTGGGGGCTTAGTGAAAAACTGTTTTTT. Translating gives CAWGWGLSEKLFF.

This clone was found once. The V and J genes are TRBV9 and TRBJ2-5; D uncertain. The CDR3 loop spans 15 amino acids. Per the germline V gene, CDR1 is SGDLS and CDR2 is YYNGEE. Trimming removed 4 bases from V and 5 bases from J, with 18 bases in between. The CDR3 nucleotides read TGTGCCAGCAGCAAGGAGTGGGCTGGCCGGGAGACCCAGTACTTC. Translating it yields CASSKEWAGRETQYF.

This clone occurred a few times. The chain couples TRBV5-6 to TRBJ1-2; D uncertain. Germline-derived CDR1 and CDR2 are SGHDT and YYEEEE. This CDR3 has 14 amino acids. V gave up 1 base and J gave up 4 bases, with 11 bases separating them. The CDR3 nucleotides read TGTGCCAGCAGCTTGCGGAGGGCCAGCTATGGCTACACCTTC. It encodes CASSLRRASYGYTF.

The V call is TRBV30, the J call TRBJ1-2, with D possibly matching TRBD1 (5 bases). CDR1 and CDR2 (germline): GTSNPN, SVGIG (reference sequence). Trimming cost V 4 bases and J 6 bases, with 18 bases left between them. The CDR3 spans 14 residues. CDR3 sequence reads: CAWTTLAGRDGYTF. For the CDR3, the DNA is TGTGCCTGGACTACCTTGGCAGGGCGGGATGGCTACACCTTC.

The V and J genes are TRBV6-5 and TRBJ2-7; D is unresolved. The CDR3 length is 14 residues. The V gene lost 5 bases and the J gene lost 0 bases, with 11 bases spanning the gap. Germline assignment: CDR1 MNHEY and CDR2 SVGAGI. The chain's CDR3 is CASSPLAVSYEQYF. The CDR3 region has the DNA TGTGCCAGCAGTCCTCTCGCGGTCTCCTACGAGCAGTACTTC.

The genes are TRBV24-1 and TRBJ1-2; maybe TRBD1 (5 bases). The CDR3 loop spans 13 amino acids. CDR1 is KGHDR and CDR2 is SFDVKD in the germline V gene. V lost 9 bases, J lost 5 bases, and 15 bases lay in between. CDR3 amino acids: CATRTQGPYGYTF. CDR3 coding DNA: TGTGCCACCCGCACGCAGGGCCCATATGGCTACACCTTC.

The V and J genes are TRBV10-2 and TRBJ2-3; 13 bases agree with TRBD2. CDR1 is WSHSY and CDR2 is SAAADI in the germline V gene. The CDR3 runs to 17 residues. With V trimmed by 11 bases and J by 0 bases, 11 bases remained unmatched. The chain's CDR3 is CAGTSGIAPASTDTQYF. CDR3 nucleotides: TGCGCCGGGACTAGCGGGATAGCTCCCGCTAGCACAGATACGCAGTATTTT.

CDR3 loop: CASSQIGGNTEAFF. DNA of the CDR3: TGTGCCAGCAGCCAAATTGGAGGGAACACTGAAGCTTTCTTT. The chain couples TRBV4-2 to TRBJ1-1; D uncertain. V was trimmed by 2 bases and J by 1 base, leaving 8 bases between them. The germline V gene has CDR1 LGHNA and CDR2 YNFKEQ. This CDR3 has 14 amino acids.

V gene TRBV15 combines with J gene TRBJ1-2; no reliable D call. Germline CDR1 is LNHNV and CDR2 is YYDKDF (reference sequence). V lost 0 bases and J lost 4, with 12 bases in between. The CDR3 loop spans 15 amino acids. The CDR3 DNA reads TGTGCCACCAGCAGAGATCTGGGAGGCATCTATGGCTACACCTTC. Protein sequence: CATSRDLGGIYGYTF.

The rearrangement uses TRBV19 and TRBJ1-1; D possibly corresponds to TRBD1 (5 bases). Germline CDR1 is LNHDA and CDR2 is SQIVND (reference sequence). The CDR3 runs 16 residues. Trimming shortened V by 8 bases and J by 0 bases, and 19 bases separated the two germline ends. CDR3 DNA: TGTGCCAGTTTCCCACGGGACCCCGCGGTGAACACTGAAGCTTTCTTT. This translates into CASFPRDPAVNTEAFF.

The chain employs TRBV7-2 and TRBJ2-3; possible D gene TRBD2, 5 bases. CDR1 is SGHTA, CDR2 FQGNSA, per germline. The germline V and J ends were trimmed by 5 bases and 1 base, with 13 bases remaining between them. The CDR3 runs to 15 residues. The CDR3, as DNA: TGTGCCAGCAGCCCCTTGGAGCGGCGCACAGATACGCAGTATTTT. Protein: CASSPLERRTDTQYF.

The chain combines TRBV5-8 with TRBJ1-1; 9 bases match TRBD1. V was pared by 4 bases and J by 3 bases, with 4 bases of the junction left unmatched. CDR3 size: 14 residues. Germline lookup yields CDR1 SGHTS and CDR2 YDEGEE. DNA for the CDR3: TGTGCCAGCAGCCTAGGACAGGGGCACACTGAAGCTTTCTTT. It translates to CASSLGQGHTEAFF. Drawing the rest from reference TRBV5-8 and TRBJ1-1, the complete variable domain is EAGVTQSPTHLIKTRGQQATLRCSPISGHTSVYWYQQALGLGLQFLLWYDEGEERNRGNFPPRFSGRQFPNYSSELNVNALELEDSALYLCASSLGQGHTEAFFGQGTRLTVV.

Only one count was recorded for this clone. The sample contains more than one DNA sequence encoding this CDR3. This chain links TRBV5-1 with TRBJ1-5; D gene ambiguous. Trimming stripped 0 bases from V and 4 bases from J, with 5 bases between. The CDR3 length is 13 residues. From germline, CDR1 is SGHRS and CDR2 YFSETQ. CDR3 loop: CASSLAGNQPQHF. The CDR3 DNA sequence: TGCGCCAGCAGCTTGGCCGGGAATCAGCCCCAGCATTTT.

This clone was seen only once. The chain uses TRBV9 and TRBJ2-2; D not resolved. The V and J ends lost 7 bases and 1 base respectively, with 11 bases between them. Germline assignment: CDR1 SGDLS and CDR2 YYNGEE. The CDR3 contains 14 residues. CDR3 bases: TGTGCCAGCTCGTCGTGGCGGAACACCGGGGAGCTGTTTTTT. Encoded protein: CASSSWRNTGELFF.

The chain joins TRBV4-3 to TRBJ2-2; weak D call: TRBD1 (5 bases). The CDR3 is made up of 16 amino acids. V lost 1 base and J lost 2, with 11 bases in between. CDR1 is LGHNA, CDR2 YSLEER, per germline. This CDR3 is CASSQVSRANTGELFF. CDR3 DNA: TGCGCCAGCAGCCAAGTTTCCAGGGCAAACACCGGGGAGCTGTTTTTT.

The chain carries TRBV18 and TRBJ1-1, with 8 positions matching TRBD1. Germline CDR1 and CDR2: KGHSH and LQKENI. The CDR3 consists of 16 residues. The ends lost 3 bases at V and 2 bases at J; junction bases unmatched: 8. CDR3 DNA sequence: TGTGCCAGCTCACCGCTTCGGACAGGGTCAAACACTGAAGCTTTCTTT. Its protein is CASSPLRTGSNTEAFF.

This chain connects TRBV18 to TRBJ1-5; 9 bases fit TRBD1. The CDR3 runs 17 residues. Trimming removed 3 bases from V and 0 bases from J; junction bases left unmatched: 6. The germline V gene has CDR1 KGHSH and CDR2 LQKENI. CDR3 in DNA: TGTGCCAGCTCACCGACAGGGGGTGTATTTAGCAATCAGCCCCAGCATTTT. This translates into CASSPTGGVFSNQPQHF.

V gene TRBV5-1 combines with J gene TRBJ1-4, with D unresolved. Germline V gives CDR1 SGHRS, CDR2 YFSETQ. V was shortened by 1 base and J by 4 bases, with 14 bases between the two germline ends. The length of the CDR3 is 16 residues. The CDR3 spells CASSLTPADLNEKLFF. The CDR3 DNA follows: TGCGCCAGCAGCTTGACTCCGGCAGACCTTAATGAAAAACTGTTTTTT.

This chain connects TRBV3-1 (or the pseudogene TRBV3-2) to TRBJ2-1; 10 positions match TRBD2. V lost 0 bases to trimming and J lost 8 bases; unmatched junction nucleotides: 1. This CDR3 contains 14 residues. Germline lookup yields CDR1 LGHDT and CDR2 YNNKEL (reference sequence). The CDR3: CASSQDTSGDEQFF. The CDR3 nucleotides read TGTGCCAGCAGCCAAGATACTAGCGGGGATGAGCAGTTCTTC.

The rearrangement links TRBV29-1 to TRBJ1-5, with D possibly being TRBD1 (5 bases). The CDR3 runs 14 residues. Germline V lookup: CDR1 SQVTM, CDR2 ANQGSEA. V lost 6 bases, J lost 5 bases, and 17 bases lay in between. CDR3: CSVMEQEGYQPQHF. For the CDR3, the DNA is TGCAGCGTAATGGAACAGGAGGGCTATCAGCCCCAGCATTTT.